These 27 T cell receptor beta chains came from one sample sequenced in a study of T cell clonality in common variable immunodeficiency. Sequencing was performed with immunoSEQ multiplex PCR; in TCRdb, only in-frame clones are kept and a portion is missing. The table records 50,000 to 65,000 clones without singletons, the ten largest covering approximately 0.84%. The sequenced sample was peripheral blood mononuclear cells. These receptors were taken from a person between 18 and 69 years old in good health.

This clone appeared many times. The CDR3 extends 3 residues past the end of the read, so its final part is completed from the germline J gene. This chain uses TRBV28 with TRBJ2-5, with 7 bases lining up with TRBD2. The CDR3 totals 17 residues. Germline V gives CDR1 MDHEN, CDR2 SYDVKM. V was pared by 1 base and J by 1 base, with 9 bases of the junction left unmatched. The CDR3 here is CASSLLAGGELQETQYF. CDR3 DNA, as far as it was read: TGTGCCAGCAGTTTATTAGCGGGTGGGGAACTCCAAGAGACC.

This clone was detected many times. The CDR3 is cut off 3 residues early in the read; its end comes from the germline J gene. The chain links TRBV19 to TRBJ1-6; 11 bases map to TRBD1. The ends lost 3 bases at V and 10 bases at J; junction bases unmatched: 5. The CDR3 contains 15 residues. Germline-derived CDR1 and CDR2 are LNHDA and SQIVND (reference sequence). Here the CDR3 reads CASSIGQGADSPLHF. The sequenced part of the CDR3 DNA is TGTGCCAGTAGTATCGGACAGGGGGCAGACTCACCC.

This clone has ten or more counts. The read ends 3 residues before the CDR3 terminus; that terminus is restored from the germline J gene. The chain couples TRBV13 to TRBJ1-1; D is possibly TRBD1 (5 bases). The CDR3 runs to 15 residues. V shed 2 bases and J shed 7 bases, with 17 bases lying between them. Germline CDR1 and CDR2: PRHDT and FYEKMQ (reference sequence). CDR3 protein: CASSLRGDGRSEAFF. The CDR3 DNA, read in part, is TGTGCCAGCAGCTTAAGGGGAGATGGGCGGAGTGAA. The full variable domain, in which reference TRBV13 and TRBJ1-1 provide the parts outside the CDR3, is AAGVIQSPRHLIKEKRETATLKCYPIPRHDTVYWYQQGPGQDPQFLISFYEKMQSDKGSIPDRFSAQQFSDYHSELNMSSLELGDSALYFCASSLRGDGRSEAFFGQGTRLTVV.

In its sample, this clone was seen many times. The CDR3 end lies 3 residues beyond the end of the read and is filled in from the germline J gene. The gene calls are TRBV11-2 and TRBJ2-3, with D maybe TRBD2 (6 bases). Deletions cut 6 bases from V and 0 bases from J, with 13 bases between. Germline assignment: CDR1 SGHAT and CDR2 FQNNGV. This CDR3 is 15 amino acids long. The CDR3 bases that were read are TGTGCCAGCAGTCCCAGCGGGTCTAGCACAGATACG. Translation: CASSPSGSSTDT. The whole CDR3 protein is CASSPSGSSTDTQYF. Full variable domain (missing parts from reference TRBV11-2 and TRBJ2-3): EAGVAQSPRYKIIEKRQSVAFWCNPISGHATLYWYQQILGQGPKLLIQFQNNGVVDDSQLPKDRFSAERLKGVDSTLKIQPAKLEDSAVYLCASSPSGSSTDTQYFGPGTRLTVL.

This clone was observed many times. The CDR3 extends 3 residues past the end of the read, so its final part is completed from the germline J gene. This chain joins TRBV5-1 and TRBJ1-6; the match to TRBD1 covers 7 bases. The germline CDR1 and CDR2 sequences are SGHRS and YFSETQ. There are 16 residues in the CDR3. V lost 0 bases, J lost 0 bases, and 0 bases stayed unmatched. CDR3 DNA, as far as it was read: TGCGCCAGCAGCTTGGGGGACAGCTCCTATAATTCACCC. The encoded protein is CASSLGDSSYNSP. The full CDR3 reads CASSLGDSSYNSPLHF.

At least ten counts were recorded for this clone. The read finishes 3 residues shy of the CDR3 end, and the germline J gene is used to complete it. The chain has TRBV5-1 and TRBJ2-5, with TRBD2 identical over 7 bases. J gave up 5 bases and V 0 bases, and 10 bases lay outside the gene matches. The germline gives CDR1 SGHRS, CDR2 YFSETQ. The CDR3 loop spans 16 amino acids. The covered CDR3 bases are TGCGCCAGCAGCTTGGCCCCAAGGGAGCGGGGCGAGACC. This codes for CASSLAPRERGET. The full CDR3 is CASSLAPRERGETQYF.

This clone was counted ten times or more. The read ends 3 residues early relative to the CDR3; the germline J gene fills the gap. This sequence joins TRBV19 and TRBJ1-3; possible D gene TRBD1, 5 bases. The CDR3 sequence is 17 residues long. CDR1 is LNHDA, CDR2 SQIVND, per germline (reference sequence). Trimming cost V 5 bases and J 0 bases, with 17 bases left between them. The CDR3 spells CASSPGHHPISGNTIYF. The CDR3 DNA, read in part, is TGTGCCAGTAGTCCCGGACATCACCCTATCTCTGGAAACACC.

There are many counts of this clone. The CDR3 end falls 3 residues outside the read, so it is completed with the germline J gene. V usage is TRBV5-4 and J usage is TRBJ2-5; weak D call: TRBD2 (7 bases). V shed 3 bases and J shed 4 bases, with 19 bases lying between them. The CDR3 contains 16 residues. Germline V gives CDR1 SGHNT, CDR2 YYREEE (reference sequence). The covered CDR3 bases are TGTGCCAGCAGCTCAATTGGGGGGGGCCAAGGAGAGACC. As protein: CASSSIGGGQGET. The full CDR3 sequence reads CASSSIGGGQGETQYF.

This clone was counted at least ten times. Read data end 3 residues before the CDR3 end; the end is taken from the germline J gene. The J gene is TRBJ1-3, the V gene TRBV4-1; D is undetermined. Deletions cut 0 bases from V and 4 bases from J, with 10 bases between. Germline V lookup: CDR1 MGHRA, CDR2 YSYEKL. The CDR3 spans 15 residues. This CDR3 is CASSQEPGYGNTIYF. Incomplete CDR3 DNA: TGCGCCAGCAGCCAAGAACCGGGGTACGGAAACACC.

The table lists this clone with many counts. Its ends do not fully match the called genes, so a read error is possible. The CDR3 is cut off 3 residues early in the read; its end comes from the germline J gene. The V gene is TRBV4-2, the J gene TRBJ1-6; TRBD1 aligns across 9 bases. The CDR3 loop spans 16 amino acids. Germline V gives CDR1 LGHNA, CDR2 YNFKEQ. CDR3 DNA (partial): TGCGCCAGCAGCCAAGGGGGGACAGGGTGGAATTCACCC. Amino acids: CASSQGGTGWNSP. The full CDR3 protein is CASSQGGTGWNSPLHF.

This clone occurred many times. The CDR3 DNA, read in part, is TGCAGTGCTAGAGGACTAGCGGGGGCCTCCGTATACAATGAG. Amino acid sequence: CSARGLAGASVYNE. The CDR3 as a whole reads CSARGLAGASVYNEQFF. The chain employs TRBV20-1 and TRBJ2-1; TRBD2 matches at 12 bases. The missing CDR3 end, 3 residues past where the read stops, is filled in from the germline J gene. The CDR3 sequence is 17 residues long. V dropped 1 base and J dropped 4; count of bases not matched to a gene: 8. CDR1 is DFQATT, CDR2 SNEGSKA, per germline (reference sequence).

This clone was found many times. The read terminates 3 residues ahead of where the CDR3 ends, so the germline J gene completes it. The genes are TRBV7-3 and TRBJ1-1; TRBD1 matches at 9 bases. The germline gives CDR1 SGHTA, CDR2 FQGTGA. V shed 5 bases and J 4 bases; nucleotides not matched to a gene: 17. The CDR3 is made up of 18 amino acids. The CDR3 DNA, read in part, is TGTGCCAGCAGCCCCCTGGCGCTGACAGGGGGTGTGGGCACTGAA. Its translation: CASSPLALTGGVGTE. The full CDR3 protein reads CASSPLALTGGVGTEAFF.

Details on this clone: The CDR3 end lies 3 residues beyond the end of the read and is filled in from the germline J gene. This rearrangement joins TRBV30 to TRBJ1-2; D is unresolved. Per the germline V gene, CDR1 is GTSNPN and CDR2 is SVGIG (reference sequence). The CDR3 has 15 amino acids. CDR3 DNA, as far as it was read: TGTGCCTGGAGTGTGGGCCTAGCGGAATCCTACGAC. Encoded protein: CAWSVGLAESYD. The complete CDR3 sequence is CAWSVGLAESYDYTF.

This clone was picked up many times. The read ends 3 residues early relative to the CDR3; the germline J gene fills the gap. The V and J genes are TRBV7-7 and TRBJ2-5; D is unclear. Trimming shortened V by 5 bases and J by 5 bases, and 12 bases separated the two germline ends. The CDR3 is made up of 13 amino acids. Germline CDR1 is SSHAT and CDR2 is FNYEAQ (reference sequence). The CDR3: CASSPHLRETQYF. The sequenced part of the CDR3 DNA is TGTGCCAGCAGCCCACACCTCAGGGAGACC.

A few counts support this clone. The read stops 3 residues short of the end of the CDR3; the missing end is completed from the germline J gene. The chain recombines TRBV7-9 with TRBJ2-2, with TRBD1 identical over 7 bases. In germline, CDR1 is SEHNR, CDR2 FQNEAQ (reference sequence). The trim removed 1 base at V and 6 bases at J, leaving 2 bases unmatched. This CDR3 is built from 14 residues. The CDR3: CASSLEGAAGELFF. CDR3 DNA (partial): TGTGCCAGCAGCTTAGAGGGGGCAGCCGGGGAG.

There are many counts of this clone. With the read ending 3 residues before the CDR3 end, the germline J gene is used to fill in that end. The chain has TRBV5-4 and TRBJ1-4; D is unresolved. V was clipped by 1 base and J by 8 bases, with 12 bases between them. From germline, CDR1 is SGHNT and CDR2 YYREEE (reference sequence). The CDR3 has 14 residues. CDR3: CASSLTPRHEKLFF. The part of the CDR3 DNA that was read is TGTGCCAGCAGCTTGACACCAAGGCACGAAAAA.

In its sample, this clone was seen many times. Read sequence stops 3 residues before the CDR3 end, and the germline J gene provides the missing end. The chain carries TRBV19 and TRBJ1-1; unclear D gene. Per the germline V gene, CDR1 is LNHDA and CDR2 is SQIVND (reference sequence). The CDR3 spans 13 residues. Trimming cost V 4 bases and J 4 bases, with 10 bases left between them. CDR3 amino acids: CASSTSAPTEAFF. The DNA read from the CDR3 is TGTGCCAGTAGTACCAGCGCTCCCACTGAA.

The table lists this clone with many counts. The CDR3 is cut off 3 residues early in the read; its end comes from the germline J gene. The chain couples TRBV19 to TRBJ2-3; tentative D call: TRBD2 (5 bases). Germline assignment: CDR1 LNHDA and CDR2 SQIVND (reference sequence). CDR3 length equals 13 residues. V shed 9 bases and J shed 1 base, with 11 bases lying between them. The CDR3 DNA, read in part, is TGTGCCAGCGGCCCCGGGGGCACAGATACG. This translates into CASGPGGTDT. The entire CDR3 protein reads CASGPGGTDTQYF.

This clone was counted many times. Read coverage stops 3 residues before the CDR3 terminus; the germline J gene supplies the remainder. This chain joins TRBV5-1 and TRBJ1-1, with D maybe TRBD1 (6 bases). Germline V gene data show CDR1 as SGHRS and CDR2 as YFSETQ. Between the trimmed V and J ends, which lost 7 bases and 1 base, there was a span of 14 bases. The CDR3 runs to 14 residues. Incomplete CDR3 DNA: TGCGCCAGCGGACTGGGGGCGTCGAACACTGAA. Encoded protein: CASGLGASNTE. The entire CDR3 reads CASGLGASNTEAFF.

This clone was seen at least ten times. The read finishes 3 residues shy of the CDR3 end, and the germline J gene is used to complete it. The chain combines TRBV13 with TRBJ1-2; TRBD1 matches 8 bases. This CDR3 has 13 amino acids. V shed 3 bases, J shed 4 bases, and the junction held 1 base outside the gene matches. Germline CDR1 and CDR2: PRHDT and FYEKMQ (reference sequence). The sequenced part of the CDR3 DNA is TGTGCCAGCAGCTTCACAGGGGGCTATGGC. It yields the protein CASSFTGGYG. The full CDR3 is CASSFTGGYGYTF.

This clone was seen many times. Read coverage stops 3 residues before the CDR3 terminus; the germline J gene supplies the remainder. The chain is built from TRBV5-4 and TRBJ1-2; the match to TRBD1 covers 8 bases. Germline CDR1 reads SGHNT; CDR2 reads YYREEE (reference sequence). This CDR3 is built from 13 residues. This CDR3 is CASSLQGGSDYTF. Partial CDR3 DNA: TGTGCCAGCAGCTTACAGGGGGGTTCGGAC.

As concerns this clone: A junction boundary mismatches the germline segment, possibly from a read error. The missing CDR3 end, 3 residues past where the read stops, is filled in from the germline J gene. Other nucleotide sequences from this sample produce the same CDR3. The V and J genes are TRBV5-5 and TRBJ1-2, with 7 bases lining up with TRBD1. Germline V gene sequence: CDR1 SGHKS, CDR2 YYEKEE (reference sequence). The CDR3 consists of 14 residues. Partial CDR3 DNA: TGTGCCAGCAGCGTTGGGACAGCGAACTATGGA. Its protein product is CASSVGTANYG. The full CDR3 protein reads CASSVGTANYGYTF.

This clone was observed a few times. Read data end 3 residues before the CDR3 end; the end is taken from the germline J gene. This chain uses TRBV10-2 with TRBJ1-1, with 7 bases matching TRBD1. CDR1 and CDR2 (germline): WSHSY, SAAADI. V was clipped by 5 bases and J by 1 base; unmatched bases: 4. CDR3 length equals 14 residues. The CDR3 is CASSSGTANTEAFF. CDR3 DNA (partial): TGCGCCAGCAGTTCCGGGACAGCGAACACTGAA.

This clone was seen more than once but under ten times. The read falls 3 residues short of the CDR3 end, and the missing part is taken from the germline J gene. The rearrangement joins TRBV20-1 to TRBJ1-4, with a weak D call TRBD1 (5 bases). V lost 3 bases and J 3 bases, leaving 20 bases between the germline ends. The germline CDR1 and CDR2 sequences are DFQATT and SNEGSKA (reference sequence). This CDR3 spans 17 amino acids. The CDR3 bases that were read are TGCAGTGCTAGTCCGGACACCATTTTTGCAGCTAATGAAAAA. Translation gives CSASPDTIFAANEK. The full CDR3 protein reads CSASPDTIFAANEKLFF.

This clone was detected many times. This CDR3 is CSAKPPGLDGAEQYF. The covered CDR3 bases are TGCAGTGCCAAGCCGCCGGGACTCGACGGGGCCGAG. The chain employs TRBV20-1 and TRBJ2-7; TRBD2 might be the D (6 bases). With the read ending 3 residues before the CDR3 end, the germline J gene is used to fill in that end. Trimming took 6 bases from V and 6 from J, leaving 24 bases between them. The V gene's germline CDR1 is DFQATT and CDR2 SNEGSKA (reference sequence). The CDR3 has 15 residues.

There are many counts of this clone. Read sequence stops 3 residues before the CDR3 end, and the germline J gene provides the missing end. The chain carries TRBV9 and TRBJ2-2, with TRBD2 as a possible D gene (6 bases). In germline, CDR1 is SGDLS, CDR2 YYNGEE. The CDR3 is 16 residues long. V lost 0 bases, J lost 5 bases, and 14 bases lay in between. CDR3 residues: CASSVEPGTETGELFF. CDR3 bases read: TGTGCCAGCAGCGTAGAACCCGGGACTGAAACCGGGGAG.

This clone showed up many times. The read finishes 3 residues shy of the CDR3 end, and the germline J gene is used to complete it. The J gene is TRBJ2-3, the V gene TRBV20-1; 7 bases map to TRBD1. Germline-derived CDR1 and CDR2 are DFQATT and SNEGSKA (reference sequence). The length of the CDR3 is 13 residues. The CDR3 spells CSANDRANQPQYF. CDR3 DNA, as far as it was read: TGCAGTGCAAACGACAGGGCCAATCAGCCG.